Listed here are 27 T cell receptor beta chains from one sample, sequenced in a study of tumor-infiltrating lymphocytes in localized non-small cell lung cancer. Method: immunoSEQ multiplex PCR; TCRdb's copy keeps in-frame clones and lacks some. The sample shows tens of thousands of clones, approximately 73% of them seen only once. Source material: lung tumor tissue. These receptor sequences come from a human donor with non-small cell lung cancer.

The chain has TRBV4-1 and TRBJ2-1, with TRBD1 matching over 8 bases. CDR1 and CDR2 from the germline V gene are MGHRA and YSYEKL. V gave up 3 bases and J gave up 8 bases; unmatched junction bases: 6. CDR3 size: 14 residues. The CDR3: CASSQGTGRDEQFF. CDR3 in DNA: TGCGCCAGCAGCCAGGGGACAGGTCGGGATGAGCAGTTCTTC.

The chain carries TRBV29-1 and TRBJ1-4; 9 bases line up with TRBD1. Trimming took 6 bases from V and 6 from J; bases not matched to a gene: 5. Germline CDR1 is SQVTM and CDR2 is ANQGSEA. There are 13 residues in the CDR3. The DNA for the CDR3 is TGCAGCGTCCTAGACAGGGGGGATGAAAAACTGTTTTTT. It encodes CSVLDRGDEKLFF. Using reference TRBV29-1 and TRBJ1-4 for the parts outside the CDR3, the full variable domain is SAVISQKPSRDICQRGTSLTIQCQVDSQVTMMFWYRQQPGQSLTLIATANQGSEATYESGFVIDKFPISRPNLTFSTLTVSNMSPEDSSIYLCSVLDRGDEKLFFGSGTQLSVL.

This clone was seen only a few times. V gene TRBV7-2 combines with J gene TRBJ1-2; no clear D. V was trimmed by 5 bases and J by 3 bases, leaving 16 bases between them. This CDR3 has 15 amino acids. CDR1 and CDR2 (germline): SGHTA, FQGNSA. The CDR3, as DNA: TGTGCCAGCAGCCCCATATACCCCGGGGACTATGGCTACACCTTC. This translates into CASSPIYPGDYGYTF.

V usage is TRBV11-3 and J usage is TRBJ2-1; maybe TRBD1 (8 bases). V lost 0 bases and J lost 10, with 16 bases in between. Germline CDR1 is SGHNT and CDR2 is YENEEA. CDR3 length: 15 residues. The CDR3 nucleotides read TGTGCCAGCAGCTTAGATGGACAGGGAGGGGGGGAGCAGTTCTTC. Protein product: CASSLDGQGGGEQFF.

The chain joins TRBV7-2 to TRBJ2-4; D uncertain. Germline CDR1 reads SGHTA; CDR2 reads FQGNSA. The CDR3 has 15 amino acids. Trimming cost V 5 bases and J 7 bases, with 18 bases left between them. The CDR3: CASSQRLTVENIQYF. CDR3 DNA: TGTGCCAGCAGCCAACGCCTAACAGTAGAGAACATTCAGTACTTC.

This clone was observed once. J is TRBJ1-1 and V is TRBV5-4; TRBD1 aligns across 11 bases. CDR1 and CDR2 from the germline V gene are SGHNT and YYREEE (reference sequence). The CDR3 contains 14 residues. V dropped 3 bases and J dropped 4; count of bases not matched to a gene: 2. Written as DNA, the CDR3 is TGTGCCAGCAGCTCCGGGACAGGGGGCACTGAAGCTTTCTTT. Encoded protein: CASSSGTGGTEAFF. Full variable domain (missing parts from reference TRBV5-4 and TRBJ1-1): ETGVTQSPTHLIKTRGQQVTLRCSSQSGHNTVSWYQQALGQGPQFIFQYYREEENGRGNFPPRFSGLQFPNYSSELNVNALELDDSALYLCASSSGTGGTEAFFGQGTRLTVV.

The CDR3 region is CASSRGGRDGYTF. CDR3 nucleotides: TGTGCCAGCAGCCGCGGGGGGCGCGATGGCTACACCTTC. The rearrangement joins TRBV6-5 to TRBJ1-2, with D maybe TRBD1 (6 bases). The length of the CDR3 is 13 residues. V lost 6 bases and J 6 bases, leaving 14 bases between the germline ends. Germline V lookup: CDR1 MNHEY, CDR2 SVGAGI.

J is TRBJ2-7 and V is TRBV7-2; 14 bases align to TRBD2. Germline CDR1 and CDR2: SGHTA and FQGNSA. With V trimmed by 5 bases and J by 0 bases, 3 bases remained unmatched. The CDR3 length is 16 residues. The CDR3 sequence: CASSPTSGGDSYEQYF. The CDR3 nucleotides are TGTGCCAGCAGCCCGACTAGCGGGGGGGACTCCTACGAGCAGTACTTC.

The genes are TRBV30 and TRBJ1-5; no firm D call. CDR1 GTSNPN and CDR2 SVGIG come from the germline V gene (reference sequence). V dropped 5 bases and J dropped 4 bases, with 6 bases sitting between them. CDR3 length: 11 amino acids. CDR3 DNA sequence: TGTGCCTGGGGGAAAAATCAGCCCCAGCATTTT. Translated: CAWGKNQPQHF.

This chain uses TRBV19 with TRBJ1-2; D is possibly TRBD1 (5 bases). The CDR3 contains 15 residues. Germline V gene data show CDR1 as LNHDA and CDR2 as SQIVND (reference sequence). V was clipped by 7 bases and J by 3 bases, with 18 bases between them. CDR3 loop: CASTNGPQGYYGYTF. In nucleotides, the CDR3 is TGTGCCAGTACCAATGGCCCCCAGGGATACTATGGCTACACCTTC.

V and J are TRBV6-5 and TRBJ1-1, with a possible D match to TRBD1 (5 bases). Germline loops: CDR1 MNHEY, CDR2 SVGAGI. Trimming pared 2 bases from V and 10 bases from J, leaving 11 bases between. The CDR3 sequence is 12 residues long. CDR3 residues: CASSYQGSGAFF. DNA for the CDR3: TGTGCCAGCAGTTACCAGGGTTCGGGAGCTTTCTTT.

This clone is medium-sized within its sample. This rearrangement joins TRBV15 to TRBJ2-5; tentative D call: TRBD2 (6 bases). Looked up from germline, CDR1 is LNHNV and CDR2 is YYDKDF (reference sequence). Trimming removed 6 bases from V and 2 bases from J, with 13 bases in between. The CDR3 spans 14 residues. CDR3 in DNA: TGTGCCACCAGTTTTCGGGGGACTCAAGAGACCCAGTACTTC. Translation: CATSFRGTQETQYF.

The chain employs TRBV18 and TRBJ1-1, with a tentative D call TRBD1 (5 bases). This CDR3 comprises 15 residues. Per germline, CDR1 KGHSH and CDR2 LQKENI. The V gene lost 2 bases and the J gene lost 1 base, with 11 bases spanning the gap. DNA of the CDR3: TGTGCCAGCTCACCAGATGGGACTCGGAACACTGAAGCTTTCTTT. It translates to CASSPDGTRNTEAFF.

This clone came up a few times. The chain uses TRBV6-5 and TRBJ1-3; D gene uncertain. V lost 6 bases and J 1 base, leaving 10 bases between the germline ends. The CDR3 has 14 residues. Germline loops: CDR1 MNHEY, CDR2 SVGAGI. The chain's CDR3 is CASREYGSGNTIYF. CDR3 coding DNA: TGTGCCAGCAGGGAGTACGGGTCTGGAAACACCATATATTTT.

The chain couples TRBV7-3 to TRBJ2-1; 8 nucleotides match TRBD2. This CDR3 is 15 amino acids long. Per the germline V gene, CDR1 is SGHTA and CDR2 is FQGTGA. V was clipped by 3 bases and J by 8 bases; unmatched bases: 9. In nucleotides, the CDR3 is TGTGCCAGCAGCTTTAGCGGGGCGTTCCGCGATGAGCAGTTCTTC. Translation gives CASSFSGAFRDEQFF.

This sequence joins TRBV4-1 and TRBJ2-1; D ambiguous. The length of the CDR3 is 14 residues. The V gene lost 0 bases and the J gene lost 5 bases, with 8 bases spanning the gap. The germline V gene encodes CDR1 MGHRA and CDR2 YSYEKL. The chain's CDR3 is CASSQDLWNNEQFF. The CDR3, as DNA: TGCGCCAGCAGCCAAGATCTGTGGAACAATGAGCAGTTCTTC.

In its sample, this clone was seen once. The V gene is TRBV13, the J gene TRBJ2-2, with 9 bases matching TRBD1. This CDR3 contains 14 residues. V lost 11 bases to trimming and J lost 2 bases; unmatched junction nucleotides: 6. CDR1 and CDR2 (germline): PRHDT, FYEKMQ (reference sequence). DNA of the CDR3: TGTGCCTGCCTGGGACAGGGTAACACCGGGGAGCTGTTTTTT. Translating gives CACLGQGNTGELFF.

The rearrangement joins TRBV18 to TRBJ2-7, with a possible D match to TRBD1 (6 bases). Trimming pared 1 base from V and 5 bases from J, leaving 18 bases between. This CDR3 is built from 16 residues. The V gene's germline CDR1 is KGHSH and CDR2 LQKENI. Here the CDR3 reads CASSPQGQGIRDEQYF. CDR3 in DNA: TGTGCCAGCTCACCACAAGGCCAGGGGATCAGGGACGAGCAGTACTTC.

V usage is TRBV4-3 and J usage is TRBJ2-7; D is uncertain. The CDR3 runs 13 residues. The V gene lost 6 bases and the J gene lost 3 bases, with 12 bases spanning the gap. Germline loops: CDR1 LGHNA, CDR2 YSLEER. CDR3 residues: CASSLGPFYEQYF. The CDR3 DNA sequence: TGCGCCAGCAGTCTCGGTCCCTTCTACGAGCAGTACTTC.

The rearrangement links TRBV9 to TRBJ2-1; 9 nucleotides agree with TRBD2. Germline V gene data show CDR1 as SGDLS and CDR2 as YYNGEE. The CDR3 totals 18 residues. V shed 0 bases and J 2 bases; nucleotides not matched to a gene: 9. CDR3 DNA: TGTGCCAGCAGCGTAGACCCTAGCGGGATCCCGACCTACAATGAGCAGTTCTTC. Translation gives CASSVDPSGIPTYNEQFF.

CDR3 amino acids: CASGVGAGDTDTQYF. CDR3 coding DNA: TGTGCCAGCGGGGTGGGAGCGGGAGACACAGATACGCAGTATTTT. The chain couples TRBV25-1 to TRBJ2-3; TRBD2 matches at 8 bases. The CDR3 loop spans 15 amino acids. V gave up 8 bases and J gave up 2 bases; unmatched junction bases: 9. Germline V lookup: CDR1 MGHDK, CDR2 SYGVNS.

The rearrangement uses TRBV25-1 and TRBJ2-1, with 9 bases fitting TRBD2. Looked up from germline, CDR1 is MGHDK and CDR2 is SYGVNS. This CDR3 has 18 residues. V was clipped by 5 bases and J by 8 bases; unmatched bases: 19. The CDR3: CASSNGWAGLARIHEQFF. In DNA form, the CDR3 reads TGTGCCAGCAGTAATGGGTGGGCCGGACTAGCGAGGATCCATGAGCAGTTCTTC.

CDR3 amino acids: CASSLVGGQGEDTQYF. DNA for the CDR3: TGTGCCAGCAGCTTAGTGGGGGGGCAGGGAGAGGATACGCAGTATTTT. The chain recombines TRBV7-8 with TRBJ2-3, with D possibly TRBD2 on 7 matching bases. Germline V gives CDR1 SGHVS, CDR2 FQNEAQ. This CDR3 is built from 16 residues. The germline V and J ends were trimmed by 1 base and 6 bases, with 17 bases remaining between them.

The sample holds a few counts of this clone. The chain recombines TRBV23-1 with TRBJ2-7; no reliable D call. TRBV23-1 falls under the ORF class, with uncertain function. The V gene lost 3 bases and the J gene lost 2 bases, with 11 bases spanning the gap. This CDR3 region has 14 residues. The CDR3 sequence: CASSHGRATYEQYF. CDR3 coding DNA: TGCGCCAGCAGTCACGGACGAGCTACCTACGAGCAGTACTTC.

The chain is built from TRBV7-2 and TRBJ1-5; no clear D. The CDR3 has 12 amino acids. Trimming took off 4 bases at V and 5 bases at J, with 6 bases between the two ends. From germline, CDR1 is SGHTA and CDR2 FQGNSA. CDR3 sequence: CASSYNYQPQHF. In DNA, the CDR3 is TGTGCCAGCAGCTACAATTATCAGCCCCAGCATTTT.

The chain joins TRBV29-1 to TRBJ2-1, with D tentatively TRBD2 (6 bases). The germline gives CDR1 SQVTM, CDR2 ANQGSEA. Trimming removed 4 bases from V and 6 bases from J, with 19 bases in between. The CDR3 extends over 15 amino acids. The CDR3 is CSVGAPGLLINEQFF. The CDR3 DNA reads TGCAGCGTTGGAGCCCCGGGACTCCTCATCAATGAGCAGTTCTTC.

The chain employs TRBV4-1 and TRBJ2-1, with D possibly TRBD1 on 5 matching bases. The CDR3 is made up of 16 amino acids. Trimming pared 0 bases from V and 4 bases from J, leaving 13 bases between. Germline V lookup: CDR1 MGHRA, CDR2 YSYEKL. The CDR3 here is CASSQDGQGGYNEQFF. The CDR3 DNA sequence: TGCGCCAGCAGCCAAGATGGGCAGGGTGGATACAATGAGCAGTTCTTC.